This T cell receptor (beta chain) was obtained from a study of blood T cell repertoires in COVID-19 (TCRdb year 2020). Looking at the study overall: Samples from collaborators originated in the United States, Italy and Spain and spanned both the acute and convalescent phases of COVID-19. Deeply sampled blood TCRbeta repertoires from subjects exposed to, actively infected with, or recovered from COVID-19 were included in the dataset. A de-identified subject ID, COVID-19 status, age in years and sex were almost always included in the sample metadata. HLA class I and class II types, where available, came from metadata supplied by the sample provider rather than from assay-based typing. A freely available public database, intended as a resource for researchers studying the immune response to SARS-CoV-2, is where the repertoires were released. The prospective study material was composed of cDNA or gDNA derived from T cells, B-cell-depleted T cells, or PBMCs. Samples were obtained from the ongoing ImmuneRACE study (first 160 participants) and from approximately 1,200 subjects provided by 6 global collaborators. Paper-wide results and their limitations: The amount of clinical and demographic metadata varied by source and participant and was provided uncurated.

To note about this clone: The antigen this receptor binds is unknown. Base qualities were left out, and no much larger clone turns up one base away.

V has 3 bases trimmed and J has 5 bases trimmed; junction bases matching no gene number 6. Per the germline V gene (reference sequence), SEHNR is the CDR1 and FQNEAQ is the CDR2. The CDR3 measures 14 amino acids from cysteine to phenylalanine. Of the read, only the CDR3 DNA is kept; its 42 bases are in frame from base 1. TCRbeta CDR3 regions were amplified from genomic DNA by means of the immunoSEQ Assay, a bias-controlled multiplex PCR. In the original analysis: Within the assay, amplification of reference gene primers was used to estimate how many nucleated cells each sample contained. To quantify the absolute abundance of each unique TCRbeta CDR3 rearrangement, sequence reads were collapsed and filtered. For each sample, productive Simpson clonality was calculated as the square root of Simpson's diversity index over productive rearrangements. Held by TCRdb, this immuneACCESS table contains in-frame sequences only and omits some clones. Under half of the omission traces to an unresolved V gene where checked; the cause of the rest is unknown. Clone size and V and J calls were adopted from that table, with D and trimming inferred from the DNA. The sample data list about 67,000 clones, and about 89% of these were observed just once. Together, the top ten hold under 6.5% of the sample.

Each collaborating institution followed its own protocols to collect whole blood in K2EDTA tubes. For TCRbeta analysis, collaborators shipped samples as frozen whole blood, isolated PBMCs, or DNA extracted from either of those sample types. What was sequenced was peripheral blood. The rearrangement combines TRBV7-9 with TRBJ2-5, with TRBD2 identical over 7 junction bases. This receptor was obtained from a man in his fifties with active COVID-19. This receptor carries the CDR3 CASSLGGSGETQYF. The DNA sequence is given as TGTGCCAGCAGCTTGGGAGGGAGTGGGGAGACCCAGTACTTC.